The sequence of this T cell receptor (beta chain) was determined in a study of neoadjuvant nivolumab and ipilimumab in lung cancer (TCRdb year 2020). In the study overall: Nivolumab was administered intravenously at 3 mg/kg on days 1, 15 and 29, and in the combination arm ipilimumab 1 mg/kg was added on day 1 only. The primary trial endpoint was the major pathologic response (MPR) rate in the intention-to-treat population in each study arm. In the trial, nearly 45 patients with operable NSCLC were treated, of whom some 23 were randomized to nivolumab monotherapy and 21 to nivolumab plus ipilimumab. The study compared TCR repertoires in pretherapy (baseline) peripheral blood with TCR repertoires in tumors resected at surgery after neoadjuvant immune checkpoint blockade. Matched pretherapy and resected tumor pairs were analyzed for seven patients, of whom four received nivolumab and three received nivolumab plus ipilimumab.

The intended sense of this specimen's time point label: at surgical resection after neoadjuvant nivolumab +/- ipilimumab. The samples were taken from NEOSTAR, a phase 2 randomized trial in operable NSCLC that tested neoadjuvant nivolumab or nivolumab plus ipilimumab, followed by surgery. A note on this clone: Its antigen target is currently unknown. Base qualities are not at hand, and no much larger clone is one base apart.

The paper as a whole reports these results and caveats: Richness in tumors resected after neoadjuvant therapy showed a positive correlation with pretherapy blood TCR richness (Spearman R = 0.82). Compared with tumor-adjacent uninvolved lung, resected tumors had greater TCR richness and clonality, and increases showed up in more of the dual-therapy-treated tumors. From pretherapy to surgery, tumor T-cell richness and clonality increased in three of three dual-therapy tumors but in only two of four nivolumab-treated tumors. A small number of samples underwent TCR sequencing. There was no significant correlation between TCR clonality and pathologic tumor regression, and just a single major-pathologic-response sample was available for the clonality-regression analysis.

The receptor library was made with the immunoSEQ multiplex PCR assay. The paper's data handling went like this. Repertoires were summarized in terms of richness and clonality, and significantly expanded and contracted clones between pre- and post-therapy samples were identified. Not all clones reach the TCRdb copy of this immuneACCESS table, which keeps in-frame sequences only. Checked studies attribute under half of the gap to unresolved V genes and leave the rest unexplained. Clone size and the V and J calls come from that table; the DNA yielded D and trimming. This sample is represented by 7,000 to 8,500 clones; approximately 89% of them were singletons. The ten largest make up 6.8% of the sample. Taken from the germline V gene, the CDR1 and CDR2 loops are SGHDT and YYEEEE. Unmatched junction bases come to 11, with V trimmed by 4 bases and J by 7 bases. Measured from the cysteine to the phenylalanine, the CDR3 is 17 residues long. Left in the record is the CDR3 DNA by itself, 51 bases read in frame from the first base.

The sample in question was tumor tissue, obtained after neoadjuvant nivolumab, alone or with ipilimumab, at or shortly before surgery. The sequence joins TRBV5-6 to TRBJ2-2, with 12 middle bases fitting TRBD1. This clonotype was sampled from an adult with non-small cell lung cancer. CDR3 loop: CASSPTGTGGEGGELFF. In nucleotide form, the sequence is TGTGCCAGCAGCCCTACCGGGACAGGGGGCGAAGGCGGGGAGCTGTTTTTT.